The clone carrying this TCR beta chain was detected a few times. Its antigen is currently unknown. The sample comes from a study of CD8 T cells in ankylosing spondylitis. Making use of molecular barcodes, quantitative 5'-RACE generated TCR beta libraries. One entry per CDR3 protein, called by TCRdb with MiXCR from the 5' RACE reads. The sample carries roughly 440,000 distinct CDR3 sequences, roughly a sixth recorded once. The CDR3 loop spans 18 amino acids. With 4 bases removed from V and 0 bases from J, the gap between germline ends came to 20 bases. The V gene's germline CDR1 is SGHRS and CDR2 YFSETQ. The study, taken as a whole, reports: Some of the motif variants had earlier been found in reactive arthritis patients' fluid and blood. A motif of eight highly homologous TCR beta variants was seen as apparently characteristic of ankylosing spondylitis blood. Enrichment of disease-linked clones was reportedly significant in matched ankylosing spondylitis synovial fluid.

Sample: blood, either unsorted or a sorted T cell fraction (not recorded which). This TCR was recovered from a male donor with ankylosing spondylitis. V is TRBV5-1 and J is TRBJ1-3; the D is unclear. Here the CDR3 DNA reads TGCGCCAGCAGCGTGGCTCCAGTCACGAGTTACTCTGGAAACACCATATATTTT. The encoded protein is CASSVAPVTSYSGNTIYF.